This T cell receptor beta chain stems from a study of T cells in Graves' hyperthyroidism and ophthalmopathy. The V end lost 5 bases, the J end lost 1 base, and 9 bases lay between the germline ends. This CDR3 spans 15 amino acids. Germline values: CDR1 SGHTA, CDR2 FQGTGA. This clonotype was detected only a few times. Amplification of TCR beta CDR3 regions was performed using RNA transcripts as template. The TCR CDR3 was amplified in a first-round RT-PCR using the HTBI primer set. TCRdb independently ran MiXCR on the multiplex PCR reads; one entry per CDR3 protein. In the table there are around 250,000 distinct CDR3 sequences, roughly 14% of which are singletons.

Sequencing was carried out using blood. V gene TRBV7-3 combines with J gene TRBJ2-6; maybe TRBD2 (6 bases). The receptor comes from a woman in her thirties or forties with Graves' hyperthyroidism that later progressed to Graves' ophthalmopathy. CDR3 amino acids: CASSAGRSGANVLTF. The CDR3 DNA reads TGTGCCAGCAGCGCAGGGAGGTCTGGGGCCAACGTCCTGACTTTC. The full variable domain, completed using reference TRBV7-3 and TRBJ2-6, is GAGVSQTPSNKVTEKGKYVELRCDPISGHTALYWYRQSLGQGPEFLIYFQGTGAADDSGLPNDRFFAVRPEGSVSTLKIQRTERGDSAVYLCASSAGRSGANVLTFGAGSRLTVL.